This TCR beta chain was recovered during a study of vaccination effects on CD4 cells after COVID-19. The repertoire was sequenced with immunoSEQ multiplex PCR; TCRdb's copy has only in-frame clones and lacks some. Counted here are tens of thousands of clones, just under 75% occurring once; the ten biggest clones make up less than 3.5%. CDR3 size: 14 residues. Germline V gene lookup returns CDR1 SQVTM and CDR2 ANQGSEA. Between the trimmed V and J ends, which lost 4 bases and 2 bases, there was a span of 12 bases. This clone has only a few counts. Its antigen is as yet unknown. Expansion with viral peptide pools was applied to antigen-specific CD4+ T cells by the ViraFEST assay prior to sequencing. The culture ran for around nine days before CD4+ T cells were isolated. Nucleocapsid antibody tests were negative, and the vaccine recipients had no prior SARS-CoV-2 infection. Cultures received IL-2 medium that replaced half the medium on days 3 and 7.

The chain uses TRBV29-1 and TRBJ2-4, with D possibly TRBD2 on 7 matching bases. The TCR originated in a human donor who received a COVID-19 vaccine. This specimen consisted of CD4+ T cells from PBMCs cultured with SARS-CoV-2 spike peptides, obtained before COVID-19 vaccination. The CDR3 spells CSVGRGGTKNIQYF. In DNA form, the CDR3 reads TGCAGCGTTGGGAGGGGGGGGACCAAAAACATTCAGTACTTC. The full variable domain, in which reference TRBV29-1 and TRBJ2-4 provide the parts outside the CDR3, is SAVISQKPSRDICQRGTSLTIQCQVDSQVTMMFWYRQQPGQSLTLIATANQGSEATYESGFVIDKFPISRPNLTFSTLTVSNMSPEDSSIYLCSVGRGGTKNIQYFGAGTRLSVL.